The 27 T cell receptor beta chains listed next were all sequenced from one sample in a study of PD-1 blockade in classical Hodgkin lymphoma. Assay: immunoSEQ multiplex PCR; the TCRdb copy retains only in-frame clones and omits some. Of approximately 21,000 clones in the sample, 85% to 90% were seen once. Stated time point: newly diagnosed, previously untreated cHL patient sample. Applied to thawed PBMCs, magnetic negative selection was the method used to isolate CD8+ T cells. Sequenced sample: CD8+ T cells from blood. The source is a human donor with classical Hodgkin lymphoma.

The chain uses TRBV4-3 and TRBJ2-3; D is perhaps TRBD1 (6 bases). Trimming removed 0 bases at V and 0 bases at J, with 13 bases between. This CDR3 region has 17 residues. Germline values: CDR1 LGHNA, CDR2 YSLEER. The CDR3 sequence is CASSQDIGTTSTDTQYF. DNA of the CDR3: TGCGCCAGCAGCCAAGACATCGGGACAACTAGCACAGATACGCAGTATTTT.

The chain recombines TRBV5-1 with TRBJ2-5; the match to TRBD1 covers 10 bases. The DNA end lines up better with TRBJ2-7; the J call may be wrong. CDR3 length: 14 amino acids. The germline V gene encodes CDR1 SGHRS and CDR2 YFSETQ. CDR3 sequence (DNA): TGCGCCAGCAGCTTTGGGACAGGGGCCTACGAGCAGTACTTC. Its protein is CASSFGTGAYEQYF.

The chain recombines TRBV7-9 with TRBJ1-1; D might be TRBD1 (6 bases). Germline V gene sequence: CDR1 SEHNR, CDR2 FQNEAQ (reference sequence). The CDR3 sequence is 14 residues long. The V gene lost 4 bases and the J gene lost 2 bases, with 11 bases spanning the gap. DNA of the CDR3: TGTGCCAGCAGCTCGACAGGAACAAACACTGAAGCTTTCTTT. Translation: CASSSTGTNTEAFF.

This chain joins TRBV11-2 and TRBJ2-3; D remains ambiguous. Trimming shortened V by 0 bases and J by 4 bases, and 11 bases separated the two germline ends. The length of the CDR3 is 15 residues. The germline gives CDR1 SGHAT, CDR2 FQNNGV. The CDR3 spells CASSLDSSWPDTQYF. The CDR3, as DNA: TGTGCCAGCAGCTTAGATAGCAGTTGGCCAGATACGCAGTATTTT. Drawing the rest from reference TRBV11-2 and TRBJ2-3, the complete variable domain is EAGVAQSPRYKIIEKRQSVAFWCNPISGHATLYWYQQILGQGPKLLIQFQNNGVVDDSQLPKDRFSAERLKGVDSTLKIQPAKLEDSAVYLCASSLDSSWPDTQYFGPGTRLTVL.

This chain joins TRBV2 and TRBJ2-5; tentative D call: TRBD2 (6 bases). The J call could be wrong; TRBJ2-7 is a better fit for the DNA end. The CDR3 length is 13 residues. Germline-derived CDR1 and CDR2 are SNHLY and FYNNEI. The CDR3 region has the DNA TGTGCCAGCGCGGGACCCAATGAGAACGAGCAGTACTTC. Amino acid sequence: CASAGPNENEQYF.

The chain uses TRBV12-5 and TRBJ2-1; 9 positions match TRBD1. In germline, CDR1 is LGHNT, CDR2 FRNRAP. The CDR3 is 16 amino acids. The V and J ends lost 7 bases and 7 bases, in that order; junction bases with no gene match: 14. CDR3 amino acids: CASALAGTGFTNEQFF. Here the CDR3 DNA reads TGTGCTAGTGCCCTTGCCGGGACAGGGTTTACGAATGAGCAGTTCTTC.

This chain connects TRBV2 to TRBJ1-3; D remains unclear. Trimming shortened V by 7 bases and J by 1 base, and 5 bases separated the two germline ends. CDR1 and CDR2 from the germline V gene are SNHLY and FYNNEI. The CDR3 has 12 residues. CDR3 loop: CASMRSGNTIYF. The CDR3 nucleotides are TGTGCCAGCATGCGGTCTGGAAACACCATATATTTT.

The chain employs TRBV5-1 and TRBJ2-7, with 8 bases fitting TRBD2. The CDR3 extends over 15 amino acids. V trimming: 6 bases; J trimming: 3 bases; junction bases outside the gene matches: 11. Germline CDR1 SGHRS, CDR2 YFSETQ. CDR3 loop: CASTPGGGGGYEQYF. CDR3 bases: TGCGCCAGCACCCCGGGGGGGGGAGGGGGCTACGAGCAGTACTTC.

The chain recombines TRBV11-2 with TRBJ2-1; D unclear. The V gene lost 4 bases and the J gene lost 9 bases, with 22 bases spanning the gap. CDR3 length equals 16 residues. Germline CDR1 and CDR2: SGHAT and FQNNGV. The chain's CDR3 is CASSYGFGQTLGEQFF. Written as DNA, the CDR3 is TGTGCCAGCAGCTATGGGTTCGGCCAGACGTTAGGTGAGCAGTTCTTC.

V gene TRBV7-2 combines with J gene TRBJ2-7, with 10 nucleotides matching TRBD2. Germline CDR1 is SGHTA and CDR2 is FQGNSA. V lost 5 bases and J lost 12; bases outside the gene matches: 7. CDR3 size: 12 residues. The CDR3: CASSPPLAGPYF. CDR3 bases: TGTGCCAGCAGCCCTCCACTAGCGGGACCGTACTTC.

The chain is built from TRBV10-3 and TRBJ1-1; D gene ambiguous. The germline V gene has CDR1 ENHRY and CDR2 SYGVKD. With 3 bases removed from V and 2 bases from J, the gap between germline ends came to 7 bases. This CDR3 contains 13 residues. CDR3 sequence: CAISEGRNTEAFF. The CDR3 DNA follows: TGTGCCATCAGTGAAGGTAGAAACACTGAAGCTTTCTTT.

The J gene is TRBJ2-6, the V gene TRBV9, with D unresolved. Germline V gene data show CDR1 as SGDLS and CDR2 as YYNGEE. The CDR3 has 16 residues. The germline V and J ends were trimmed by 0 bases and 0 bases, with 7 bases remaining between them. The CDR3 DNA reads as TGTGCCAGCAGCGTAGGCCGATTCTCTGGGGCCAACGTCCTGACTTTC. This encodes CASSVGRFSGANVLTF. Drawing the rest from reference TRBV9 and TRBJ2-6, the complete variable domain is DSGVTQTPKHLITATGQRVTLRCSPRSGDLSVYWYQQSLDQGLQFLIQYYNGEERAKGNILERFSAQQFPDLHSELNLSSLELGDSALYFCASSVGRFSGANVLTFGAGSRLTVL.

This chain connects TRBV30 to TRBJ1-4; D is uncertain. CDR3 length: 14 residues. Trimming took off 2 bases at V and 4 bases at J, with 11 bases between the two ends. The germline V gene encodes CDR1 GTSNPN and CDR2 SVGIG (reference sequence). DNA of the CDR3: TGTGCCTGGAGTCCCGGTGGGGTTAATGAAAAACTGTTTTTT. Translating gives CAWSPGGVNEKLFF.

This sequence joins TRBV13 and TRBJ1-4; 7 bases agree with TRBD1. V trimming: 2 bases; J trimming: 7 bases; junction bases outside the gene matches: 4. CDR1 is PRHDT, CDR2 FYEKMQ, per germline (reference sequence). The CDR3 is made up of 14 amino acids. The CDR3 reads CASSLRQGGEKLFF. The CDR3 nucleotides are TGTGCCAGCAGCTTACGACAGGGTGGTGAAAAACTGTTTTTT.

The J gene is TRBJ1-4, the V gene TRBV2; D gene ambiguous. The V and J ends lost 6 bases and 2 bases respectively, with 13 bases between them. The germline gives CDR1 SNHLY, CDR2 FYNNEI. The CDR3 is 15 residues long. As DNA, the CDR3 is TGTGCCAGCAGAGGCAGCCGGATGACTAATGAAAAACTGTTTTTT. Translated: CASRGSRMTNEKLFF.

The V and J genes are TRBV6-6 and TRBJ1-1, with 10 bases matching TRBD1. Germline loops: CDR1 MNHNY, CDR2 SVGAGI (reference sequence). V was clipped by 7 bases and J by 4 bases; unmatched bases: 3. The CDR3 is made up of 13 amino acids. CDR3 sequence: CASTRTGGTEAFF. The CDR3 bases are TGTGCCAGCACCAGGACAGGGGGCACTGAAGCTTTCTTT.

The chain carries TRBV5-5 and TRBJ2-1, with D possibly TRBD2 on 6 matching bases. The CDR3 runs to 15 residues. Germline CDR1 SGHKS, CDR2 YYEKEE (reference sequence). V was shortened by 5 bases and J by 1 base, with 13 bases between the two germline ends. CDR3: CASSSLAESYNEQFF. The DNA of the CDR3 is TGTGCCAGCAGTTCATTAGCGGAATCCTACAATGAGCAGTTCTTC.

This clone was counted between two and nine times. This rearrangement joins TRBV19 to TRBJ2-2, with D uncertain. The CDR3 contains 14 residues. V was cut by 3 bases and J by 7 bases, with 12 bases left in between. Germline V gene sequence: CDR1 LNHDA, CDR2 SQIVND (reference sequence). The CDR3 region has the DNA TGTGCCAGTAGTATGAGTGGGGATAGCGGGGAGCTGTTTTTT. This encodes CASSMSGDSGELFF.

The chain joins TRBV11-2 to TRBJ2-6, with D unresolved. V was trimmed by 5 bases and J by 5 bases, leaving 22 bases between them. The CDR3 has 18 amino acids. Germline CDR1 SGHAT, CDR2 FQNNGV. This CDR3 reads CASSPQLKQQSRANVLTF. The CDR3 nucleotides read TGTGCCAGCAGCCCACAGTTAAAGCAACAAAGTCGGGCCAACGTCCTGACTTTC.

The chain recombines TRBV5-5 with TRBJ2-7; D call uncertain. The CDR3 has 14 residues. Germline values: CDR1 SGHKS, CDR2 YYEKEE (reference sequence). V lost 4 bases to trimming and J lost 5 bases, with 16 bases between them. The CDR3 sequence is CASSPPYSKDEQYF. CDR3 nucleotide sequence: TGTGCCAGCAGCCCCCCTTATTCGAAGGACGAGCAGTACTTC.

This chain connects TRBV7-9 to TRBJ2-3, with D possibly called TRBD1 or TRBD2 (5 bases each). Germline loops: CDR1 SEHNR, CDR2 FQNEAQ (reference sequence). This CDR3 is 18 amino acids long. V was cut by 3 bases and J by 0 bases, with 19 bases left in between. This chain's CDR3 is CASSFLLGENLSTDTQYF. CDR3 nucleotides: TGTGCCAGCAGCTTTCTCTTGGGGGAGAATCTTAGCACAGATACGCAGTATTTT.

The chain is built from TRBV15 and TRBJ2-6; D perhaps matches TRBD1 (6 bases). There are 16 residues in the CDR3. Germline CDR1 is LNHNV and CDR2 is YYDKDF (reference sequence). V lost 4 bases to trimming and J lost 0 bases, with 10 bases between them. CDR3 DNA: TGTGCCACCAGCATAAACAGGGACTCTGGGGCCAACGTCCTGACTTTC. Translated, it gives CATSINRDSGANVLTF.

The CDR3 reads CAWSAGQGPFWELFF. CDR3 in DNA: TGTGCCTGGAGTGCAGGACAGGGACCTTTTTGGGAGCTGTTTTTT. The V and J genes are TRBV30 and TRBJ2-2; 8 nucleotides match TRBD1. CDR1 is GTSNPN, CDR2 SVGIG, per germline (reference sequence). The CDR3 runs to 15 residues. J was trimmed by 9 bases and V by 1 base; bases with no gene match: 10.

The V call is TRBV5-1, the J call TRBJ2-2, with 7 bases identical to TRBD1. V was pared by 1 base and J by 2 bases, with 2 bases of the junction left unmatched. This CDR3 region has 15 residues. CDR1 and CDR2 (germline): SGHRS, YFSETQ. CDR3 residues: CASSLNRGNTGELFF. The CDR3 region has the DNA TGCGCCAGCAGCTTGAACAGGGGTAACACCGGGGAGCTGTTTTTT.

The chain is built from TRBV2 and TRBJ2-3, with 8 bases that match TRBD2. Germline-derived CDR1 and CDR2 are SNHLY and FYNNEI. The J segment lost 6 bases and the V segment lost 3 bases, leaving 14 bases of the junction unmatched. The CDR3 extends over 17 amino acids. CDR3 bases: TGTGCCAGCAGTGAGGCCGGGAGGGGTAGCGGAAGGGATACGCAGTATTTT. It encodes CASSEAGRGSGRDTQYF.

The chain employs TRBV30 and TRBJ1-4, with D possibly matching TRBD1 (5 bases). Germline loops: CDR1 GTSNPN, CDR2 SVGIG (reference sequence). The CDR3 runs to 14 residues. The V end lost 1 base, the J end lost 6 bases, and 12 bases lay between the germline ends. The CDR3 reads CAWSAGTNDEKLFF. The CDR3 DNA sequence: TGTGCCTGGAGTGCAGGGACTAACGATGAAAAACTGTTTTTT.

The gene calls are TRBV7-9 and TRBJ2-1, with a possible D match to TRBD2 (6 bases). CDR1 and CDR2 (germline): SEHNR, FQNEAQ (reference sequence). The CDR3 sequence is 15 residues long. V gave up 5 bases and J gave up 4 bases, with 15 bases separating them. As DNA, the CDR3 is TGTGCCAGCAGCCATATAGCGGTACTTTACAATGAGCAGTTCTTC. Residues: CASSHIAVLYNEQFF.